The 13 T cell receptor beta chains given below trace back to one sample, sequenced in a study of CD8 T cells in ankylosing spondylitis. TCRdb itself ran the 5' RACE reads through MiXCR, one entry per CDR3 protein. The profile shows hundreds of thousands of distinct CDR3 sequences, more than 25% of them singletons. Sequenced input: blood, either unsorted or a sorted T cell fraction (not recorded which). The receptor set was obtained from a male donor with ankylosing spondylitis or in good health (not recorded which).

This clonotype was seen more than once but under ten times. The rearrangement joins TRBV12-3 or TRBV12-4 to TRBJ1-4; 7 nucleotides line up with TRBD1. This CDR3 comprises 15 residues. J was trimmed by 5 bases and V by 2 bases; bases with no gene match: 5. CDR3 amino acids: CASSLNTQGNEKLFF. CDR3 nucleotides: TGTGCCAGCAGTTTAAATACACAGGGGAATGAAAAACTGTTTTTT.

The chain uses TRBV3-1 and TRBJ2-2, with D possibly matching TRBD1 (6 bases). The germline V gene has CDR1 LGHDT and CDR2 YNNKEL (reference sequence). Deletions cut 4 bases from V and 2 bases from J, with 17 bases between. The CDR3 is 17 amino acids. The CDR3 DNA reads TGTGCCAGCAGCCTCAGGACAGCCAACACCAACACCGGGGAGCTGTTTTTT. Its translation: CASSLRTANTNTGELFF.

This clonotype showed up just a few times. The V call is TRBV5-6, the J call TRBJ2-1, with D perhaps matching TRBD1 (6 bases). The ends were cut back, 5 bases at V and 1 base at J, with 13 bases in the middle. Germline loops: CDR1 SGHDT, CDR2 YYEEEE. The CDR3 is 15 residues long. This chain's CDR3 is CASSNGQWSYNEQFF. CDR3 coding DNA: TGTGCCAGCAGTAATGGACAGTGGTCCTACAATGAGCAGTTCTTC.

In this sample, this clonotype turned up once. V and J are TRBV7-6 and TRBJ2-2, with D maybe TRBD1 (6 bases). V lost 4 bases to trimming and J lost 6 bases, with 15 bases between them. The CDR3 has 15 residues. In germline, CDR1 is SGHVS, CDR2 FNYEAQ. As DNA, the CDR3 is TGTGCCAGCAGCTCCGGGACACGGAGAGCCGGGGAGCTGTTTTTT. It yields the protein CASSSGTRRAGELFF.

This clonotype was seen more than once but under ten times. V and J are TRBV10-2 and TRBJ2-3; D assignment may be TRBD1 or TRBD2 (6 bases each). V dropped 3 bases and J dropped 4 bases, with 11 bases sitting between them. Germline CDR1 is WSHSY and CDR2 is SAAADI. The CDR3 contains 14 residues. CDR3 in DNA: TGCGCCAGCAGTGAAAGGGGGGCCGCAGATACGCAGTATTTT. Protein sequence: CASSERGAADTQYF.

This clonotype was observed a few times. The chain employs TRBV20-1 and TRBJ1-2; perhaps TRBD1 as D (5 bases). The V and J ends lost 3 bases and 1 base respectively, with 21 bases between them. CDR3 length equals 17 residues. Germline assignment: CDR1 DFQATT and CDR2 SNEGSKA (reference sequence). The CDR3 sequence: CSARITTEGLNNYGYTF. CDR3 DNA: TGCAGTGCTAGGATCACAACCGAGGGGTTGAATAACTATGGCTACACCTTC.

This clonotype came up a few times. V usage is TRBV15 and J usage is TRBJ2-7; the D is unclear. CDR1 is LNHNV, CDR2 YYDKDF, per germline (reference sequence). The CDR3 spans 15 residues. Trimming took 0 bases from V and 2 from J, leaving 11 bases between them. The CDR3 region is CATSRDQLDTYEQYF. In nucleotides, the CDR3 is TGTGCCACCAGCAGAGACCAGCTGGATACCTACGAGCAGTACTTC.

This clonotype came up a few times. The CDR3 nucleotides read TGCAGTGCTCCGCAAAATGGGAGGGGGCTTTTCTACGAGCAGTACTTC. It yields the protein CSAPQNGRGLFYEQYF. This sequence joins TRBV20-1 and TRBJ2-7; D is possibly TRBD1 or TRBD2 (7 bases each). Germline lookup yields CDR1 DFQATT and CDR2 SNEGSKA (reference sequence). The V and J ends lost 5 bases and 3 bases respectively, with 23 bases between them. The CDR3 spans 16 residues.

The J gene is TRBJ1-4, the V gene TRBV27, with 9 bases aligning to TRBD1. Germline trimming cut 4 bases from V and 8 bases from J; bases unmatched to any gene: 5. CDR3 length equals 14 residues. From germline, CDR1 is MNHEY and CDR2 SMNVEV (reference sequence). This chain's CDR3 is CASSSQGAGEKLFF. The CDR3 DNA reads as TGTGCCAGCAGTTCACAGGGGGCAGGGGAAAAACTGTTTTTT.

This clonotype was recorded a few times. The chain couples TRBV12-3 or TRBV12-4 to TRBJ2-7; TRBD1 aligns across 7 bases. Losses at the gene ends were 1 base for V and 2 bases for J; bases not matched to a gene: 5. The CDR3 is made up of 15 amino acids. CDR3 DNA sequence: TGTGCCAGCAGTTTAGAGGAGACAGGGCCCTACGAGCAGTACTTC. It codes for CASSLEETGPYEQYF.

V and J are TRBV7-2 and TRBJ2-5, with TRBD1 matching over 9 bases. In germline, CDR1 is SGHTA, CDR2 FQGNSA. This CDR3 region has 13 residues. After removal of 2 bases from V and 14 bases from J, the junction contained 9 bases not matched to a gene. CDR3 nucleotides: TGTGCCAGCAGCTTATGGGGCGGGGACAGGGATTACTTC. It is translated as CASSLWGGDRDYF.

The J gene is TRBJ2-5, the V gene TRBV11-2, with 12 nucleotides matching TRBD1. Unmatched junction bases numbered 8, after V lost 5 bases and J lost 4 bases. There are 16 residues in the CDR3. Germline assignment: CDR1 SGHAT and CDR2 FQNNGV. In nucleotides, the CDR3 is TGTGCCAGCAGCCAAGCTAGGGACAGGGGGCGAGAGACCCAGTACTTC. This sequence encodes CASSQARDRGRETQYF.

This clonotype was picked up a small number of times. The genes are TRBV5-6 and TRBJ2-3; D is uncertain. CDR1 is SGHDT and CDR2 is YYEEEE in the germline V gene. CDR3 length equals 14 residues. With 1 base removed from V and 4 bases from J, the gap between germline ends came to 10 bases. In nucleotides, the CDR3 is TGTGCCAGCAGCTTGTATCGTAGGGCAGATACGCAGTATTTT. Its translation: CASSLYRRADTQYF.